The 19 T cell receptor beta chains below come from one sample, sequenced in a study of cytomegalovirus exposure and HLA in healthy donors. PCR employed 60 Vbeta and 13 Jbeta primers. Method: immunoSEQ multiplex PCR; TCRdb's copy keeps in-frame clones and lacks some. The sample records around 170,000 clones, around 85% being singletons. The specimen was PBMCs. These TCRs come from a man aged 45-65 years in good health and CMV-seronegative.

The rearrangement uses TRBV9 and TRBJ1-5; D is uncertain. Germline V CDR1 and CDR2: SGDLS, YYNGEE. V was pared by 0 bases and J by 3 bases, with 10 bases between. The CDR3 totals 15 residues. For the CDR3, the DNA is TGTGCCAGCAGCGTAGGAGGACTCCCCAATCAGCCCCAGCATTTT. Its translation: CASSVGGLPNQPQHF.

This CDR3 is CASSLEGRDTDTQYF. The CDR3 DNA reads TGCGCCAGCAGCTTAGAGGGTCGAGACACAGATACGCAGTATTTT. The V and J genes are TRBV5-1 and TRBJ2-3; the D gene is possibly TRBD2 (5 bases). Germline-derived CDR1 and CDR2 are SGHRS and YFSETQ. The V and J ends lost 2 bases and 2 bases respectively, with 12 bases between them. The length of the CDR3 is 15 residues.

This chain links TRBV4-2 with TRBJ1-2; 7 positions match TRBD1. CDR3 length: 14 residues. Germline V CDR1 and CDR2: LGHNA, YNFKEQ. The V and J ends lost 5 bases and 4 bases, in that order; junction bases with no gene match: 7. The CDR3 reads CASSATGILYGYTF. The DNA of the CDR3 is TGTGCCAGCAGCGCGACAGGGATCCTCTATGGCTACACCTTC.

Concerning this clone itself: This likely comes from a read error, as the CDR3 has no conserved phenylalanine or tryptophan at its end. No DNA is shown, since the ends of the CDR3 on it are uncertain; the CDR3 is the one TCRdb lists. The CDR3 spells CASSESWAIST. V usage is TRBV2 and J usage is TRBJ2-7; the table's TRBD1 call for D was not verified on the DNA. Looked up from germline, CDR1 is SNHLY and CDR2 is FYNNEI. The CDR3 is made up of 11 amino acids, end residues included.

The chain employs TRBV7-8 and TRBJ2-4; 13 bases align to TRBD2. The CDR3 has 19 amino acids. Germline V gene data show CDR1 as SGHVS and CDR2 as FQNEAQ. V was clipped by 5 bases and J by 4 bases; unmatched bases: 14. The CDR3 coding sequence is TGTGCCAGCAGCCCCAGGACTAGCGGGGGCCAAATAGGAAAAAACATTCAGTACTTC. Translating it yields CASSPRTSGGQIGKNIQYF.

On this clone: Other DNA sequences from this sample encode an identical CDR3 as well. The V and J genes are TRBV7-2 and TRBJ2-3, with 10 bases aligning to TRBD1. The length of the CDR3 is 15 residues. V was clipped by 5 bases and J by 5 bases; unmatched bases: 7. Per the germline V gene, CDR1 is SGHTA and CDR2 is FQGNSA. CDR3: CASSPDRGRVDTQYF. The CDR3, as DNA: TGTGCCAGCAGCCCCGACAGGGGGCGTGTAGATACGCAGTATTTT.

The chain uses TRBV19 and TRBJ2-1; maybe TRBD1 (5 bases). The CDR3 totals 18 residues. Germline V gives CDR1 LNHDA, CDR2 SQIVND (reference sequence). V was pared by 0 bases and J by 6 bases, with 21 bases between. CDR3 residues: CASSIDPPLRAPLNEQFF. DNA for the CDR3: TGTGCCAGTAGTATAGACCCACCCCTCAGGGCGCCTCTCAATGAGCAGTTCTTC.

J is TRBJ1-5 and V is TRBV12-5, with D possibly matching TRBD1 (5 bases). The CDR3 spans 15 residues. V lost 0 bases and J 5 bases, leaving 11 bases between the germline ends. Germline CDR1 LGHNT, CDR2 FRNRAP. The CDR3 sequence is CASGLVAGSDQPQHF. CDR3 DNA: TGTGCTAGTGGTTTGGTGGCAGGGTCCGATCAGCCCCAGCATTTT.

The gene calls are TRBV29-1 and TRBJ2-5, with 8 bases identical to TRBD2. Per germline, CDR1 SQVTM and CDR2 ANQGSEA. J was trimmed by 1 base and V by 2 bases; bases with no gene match: 6. CDR3 size: 15 residues. The CDR3 DNA reads TGCAGCGTTGAATATGCTAGCGGGTCCCAAGAGACCCAGTACTTC. It codes for CSVEYASGSQETQYF.

This clone has a handful of counts. The rearrangement uses TRBV2 and TRBJ2-7; tentatively, D is TRBD1 (7 bases). Per germline, CDR1 SNHLY and CDR2 FYNNEI. Trimming took off 4 bases at V and 5 bases at J, with 12 bases between the two ends. CDR3 length equals 13 residues. CDR3 loop: CASSGQGLHEQYF. The CDR3 DNA reads TGTGCCAGCAGTGGACAGGGACTCCACGAGCAGTACTTC.

The rearrangement links TRBV7-2 to TRBJ1-4; D ambiguous. Between the trimmed V and J ends, which lost 3 bases and 0 bases, there was a span of 5 bases. Germline loops: CDR1 SGHTA, CDR2 FQGNSA. The CDR3 consists of 14 residues. CDR3 sequence (DNA): TGTGCCAGCAGCTTTGAGCCAACTAATGAAAAACTGTTTTTT. It translates to CASSFEPTNEKLFF.

A note on this clone: This same CDR3 is encoded by further DNA sequences in the sample. The chain is built from TRBV10-3 and TRBJ2-2; 8 positions agree with TRBD1. Germline-derived CDR1 and CDR2 are ENHRY and SYGVKD. Trimming at V came to 8 bases and at J to 4 bases, leaving 3 bases not matched to a gene. This CDR3 comprises 13 residues. The CDR3 here is CAIDRGGTGELFF. CDR3 in DNA: TGTGCCATCGACAGGGGTGGCACCGGGGAGCTGTTTTTT.

The V and J genes are TRBV9 and TRBJ1-2, with D tentatively TRBD1 (6 bases). V was pared by 6 bases and J by 2 bases, with 17 bases between. Germline assignment: CDR1 SGDLS and CDR2 YYNGEE. CDR3 length: 15 residues. CDR3 DNA: TGTGCCAGCACCGCCGGTTGGGGGCAAAACTATGGCTACACCTTC. This gives the protein CASTAGWGQNYGYTF.

This clone was observed a single time. The V call is TRBV5-1, the J call TRBJ2-6; D may be TRBD1 (5 bases). In germline, CDR1 is SGHRS, CDR2 YFSETQ. Trimming pared 0 bases from V and 1 base from J, leaving 5 bases between. The CDR3 extends over 15 amino acids. This CDR3 reads CASSLAGSGANVLTF. CDR3 nucleotides: TGCGCCAGCAGCTTGGCAGGGTCTGGGGCCAACGTCCTGACTTTC.

The rearrangement uses TRBV5-4 and TRBJ2-7, with 10 bases identical to TRBD1. The CDR3 spans 15 residues. The germline CDR1 and CDR2 sequences are SGHNT and YYREEE (reference sequence). V lost 3 bases to trimming and J lost 5 bases; unmatched junction nucleotides: 8. CDR3 DNA: TGTGCCAGCAGCTCGACCGGACAGGGGGAGGACGAGCAGTACTTC. Amino acid sequence: CASSSTGQGEDEQYF.

V and J are TRBV2 and TRBJ1-1, with a tentative D call TRBD1 (5 bases). V lost 4 bases and J 4 bases, leaving 10 bases between the germline ends. Germline loops: CDR1 SNHLY, CDR2 FYNNEI. The CDR3 consists of 13 residues. The CDR3 DNA reads TGTGCCAGCAGTGTGGACATCGGCACTGAAGCTTTCTTT. It encodes CASSVDIGTEAFF.

The chain couples TRBV18 to TRBJ2-6, with 8 bases fitting TRBD1. V dropped 5 bases and J dropped 2; count of bases not matched to a gene: 5. The CDR3 length is 16 residues. CDR1 and CDR2 from the germline V gene are KGHSH and LQKENI. The CDR3 DNA sequence: TGTGCCAGCTCAGGCGGACAGGGTACTGGGGCCAACGTCCTGACTTTC. Encoded protein: CASSGGQGTGANVLTF.

The chain couples TRBV5-4 to TRBJ2-3; 12 nucleotides align to TRBD2. There are 15 residues in the CDR3. Germline V gene data show CDR1 as SGHNT and CDR2 as YYREEE (reference sequence). V lost 0 bases, J lost 7 bases, and 3 bases stayed unmatched. The CDR3 here is CASSLDGLAGNTQYF. The CDR3 coding sequence is TGTGCCAGCAGCTTGGATGGACTAGCGGGGAATACGCAGTATTTT.

The chain couples TRBV7-8 to TRBJ2-4; 16 bases fit TRBD2. CDR3 length: 18 amino acids. V lost 5 bases to trimming and J lost 1 base; unmatched junction nucleotides: 5. Germline V gene data show CDR1 as SGHVS and CDR2 as FQNEAQ. The CDR3 is CASSPGLAGGLAKNIQYF. CDR3 DNA sequence: TGTGCCAGCAGCCCGGGACTAGCGGGGGGGCTTGCCAAAAACATTCAGTACTTC.